This T cell receptor beta chain is drawn from a study of CD8 T cells in Susac syndrome. RNA amounts of about 0.5 to 1 ug underwent reverse transcription with random hexamers. TCRdb independently ran MiXCR on the immunoSEQ multiplex PCR reads; one entry per CDR3 protein. The profile shows 130,000 or so distinct CDR3 sequences, 95% of them singletons. TEMRA cells were FACS-enriched, with CD8+ and CD4+ T cells isolated negatively. Looked up from germline, CDR1 is SGHDN and CDR2 is FVKESK. The CDR3 is made up of 14 amino acids. V dropped 4 bases and J dropped 7 bases, with 14 bases sitting between them. Sequencing input: CD4+ T cells from PBMCs. The V gene is TRBV14, the J gene TRBJ2-1; D uncertain. The source of this sequence is a human donor with multiple sclerosis. This chain's CDR3 is CASSLRHSVNEQFF. The CDR3 DNA is TGTGCCAGCAGCCTTCGGCATTCGGTAAATGAGCAGTTCTTC.